The rows below give T cell receptor beta chains drawn from one sample of a study of cytomegalovirus exposure and HLA in healthy donors. The assay was immunoSEQ multiplex PCR, and TCRdb's table has in-frame clones only and misses some. The specimen's table records tens of thousands of clones. Sequencing input: PBMCs. The receptors derive from a human donor in good health. Each CDR3 is given with its conserved first and last residue. Each record gives: D gene, V gene, J gene, CDR3 protein, CDR3 DNA. D genes are given only for firm matches.

D gene: NA
V gene: TRBV28
J gene: TRBJ1-1
CDR3 protein: CASRITSRRAFF
CDR3 DNA: TGTGCCAGCAGAATCACTTCCCGGCGGGCTTTCTTT

D gene: NA
V gene: TRBV5-1
J gene: TRBJ2-3
CDR3 protein: CASRKSGSTDTQYF
CDR3 DNA: TGCGCCAGCAGAAAAAGCGGGAGCACAGATACGCAGTATTTT

D gene: NA
V gene: TRBV4-2
J gene: TRBJ1-4
CDR3 protein: CASSQDRREKLFF
CDR3 DNA: TGTGCCAGCAGCCAAGATCGTCGGGAAAAACTGTTTTTT

D gene: TRBD2
V gene: TRBV5-1
J gene: TRBJ2-5
CDR3 protein: CASSLGAGGFKTQYF
CDR3 DNA: TGCGCCAGCAGCTTGGGAGCGGGGGGGTTCAAGACCCAGTACTTC

D gene: TRBD1
V gene: TRBV27
J gene: TRBJ2-5
CDR3 protein: CASSSLGTAKQETQYF
CDR3 DNA: TGTGCCAGCAGCTCTTTAGGGACAGCGAAGCAAGAGACCCAGTACTTC

D gene: NA
V gene: TRBV30
J gene: TRBJ1-2
CDR3 protein: CAWSMAPNYGYTF
CDR3 DNA: TGTGCCTGGAGTATGGCACCTAACTATGGCTACACCTTC

D gene: NA
V gene: TRBV2
J gene: TRBJ2-1
CDR3 protein: CASRVQGNEQFF
CDR3 DNA: TGTGCCAGCAGAGTACAGGGTAATGAGCAGTTCTTC

D gene: TRBD1
V gene: TRBV28
J gene: TRBJ1-6
CDR3 protein: CASSPQARGLITLHF
CDR3 DNA: TGTGCCAGCAGTCCCCAGGCCAGGGGGCTTATCACCCTCCACTTT

D gene: TRBD1
V gene: TRBV19
J gene: TRBJ1-4
CDR3 protein: CASSPQGAQEKLFF
CDR3 DNA: TGTGCCAGTAGTCCTCAGGGGGCGCAGGAAAAACTGTTTTTT

D gene: NA
V gene: TRBV7-8
J gene: TRBJ1-3
CDR3 protein: CASSLLESGNTIYF
CDR3 DNA: TGTGCCAGCAGCCTTCTGGAGTCTGGAAACACCATATATTTT

D gene: NA
V gene: TRBV18
J gene: TRBJ1-1
CDR3 protein: CASSSGRVEAFF
CDR3 DNA: TGTGCCAGCTCATCAGGCAGGGTAGAAGCTTTCTTT

D gene: NA
V gene: TRBV4-2
J gene: TRBJ1-4
CDR3 protein: CASSQGGDEKLFF
CDR3 DNA: TGTGCCAGCAGCCAAGGGGGGGATGAAAAACTGTTTTTT

D gene: NA
V gene: TRBV6-1
J gene: TRBJ1-3
CDR3 protein: CAGTQRDTRNTIYF
CDR3 DNA: TGTGCCGGCACCCAACGGGACACCCGAAACACCATATATTTT

D gene: NA
V gene: TRBV11-2
J gene: TRBJ2-3
CDR3 protein: CASSLGQFTTDTQYF
CDR3 DNA: TGTGCCAGCAGCTTAGGACAGTTCACCACAGATACGCAGTATTTT

D gene: TRBD2
V gene: TRBV11-2
J gene: TRBJ2-7
CDR3 protein: CASSLLVAGVYEQYF
CDR3 DNA: TGTGCTAGCAGCTTATTAGTAGCGGGGGTCTACGAGCAGTACTTC

D gene: NA
V gene: TRBV5-1
J gene: TRBJ2-7
CDR3 protein: CASSSGETAYPYEQYF
CDR3 DNA: TGCGCCAGCAGCTCGGGGGAAACAGCGTATCCCTACGAGCAGTACTTC

D gene: NA
V gene: TRBV11-2
J gene: TRBJ2-2
CDR3 protein: CASSFESPGELFF
CDR3 DNA: TGTGCCAGCAGCTTTGAAAGCCCCGGGGAGCTGTTTTTT

D gene: NA
V gene: TRBV30
J gene: TRBJ1-5
CDR3 protein: CAWSTAAGQPQHF
CDR3 DNA: TGTGCCTGGAGTACCGCGGCTGGTCAGCCCCAGCATTTT

D gene: TRBD1
V gene: TRBV7-8
J gene: TRBJ1-6
CDR3 protein: CASSLAPGGGSPLHF
CDR3 DNA: TGTGCCAGCAGCTTAGCGCCAGGGGGTGGATCACCCCTCCACTTT

D gene: TRBD1
V gene: TRBV28
J gene: TRBJ1-1
CDR3 protein: CASSLWTGGTEAFF
CDR3 DNA: TGTGCCAGCAGTTTATGGACAGGGGGCACTGAAGCTTTCTTT

D gene: TRBD1
V gene: TRBV19
J gene: TRBJ1-1
CDR3 protein: CASRDRDRRKYTEAFF
CDR3 DNA: TGTGCCAGCAGAGACCGGGACAGAAGGAAGTACACTGAAGCTTTCTTT

D gene: TRBD1
V gene: TRBV25-1
J gene: TRBJ1-2
CDR3 protein: CASRGQAGYGYTF
CDR3 DNA: TGTGCCAGCAGGGGACAGGCGGGGTATGGCTACACCTTC

D gene: NA
V gene: TRBV10-1
J gene: TRBJ2-5
CDR3 protein: CASSESSGQETQYF
CDR3 DNA: TGCGCCAGCAGTGAGTCATCGGGGCAAGAGACCCAGTACTTC

D gene: TRBD1
V gene: TRBV11-1
J gene: TRBJ1-1
CDR3 protein: CASSSRQGAVEAFF
CDR3 DNA: TGTGCCAGCAGCTCCCGACAGGGGGCGGTTGAAGCTTTCTTT

D gene: NA
V gene: TRBV18
J gene: TRBJ1-6
CDR3 protein: CASSPAGQNSPLHF
CDR3 DNA: TGTGCCAGCTCACCAGCGGGGCAGAATTCACCCCTACACTTT

D gene: NA
V gene: TRBV5-4
J gene: TRBJ2-2
CDR3 protein: CVSSPRGLTNTGELFF
CDR3 DNA: TGTGTCAGCAGCCCCCGAGGACTTACGAACACCGGGGAGCTGTTTTTT

D gene: NA
V gene: TRBV7-8
J gene: TRBJ2-1
CDR3 protein: CASSLTGNEQFF
CDR3 DNA: TGTGCCAGCAGCTTAACAGGGAATGAGCAGTTCTTC

D gene: NA
V gene: TRBV7-8
J gene: TRBJ1-2
CDR3 protein: CASSAFSVDGYTF
CDR3 DNA: TGTGCCAGCAGCGCCTTTTCAGTCGATGGCTACACCTTC

D gene: NA
V gene: TRBV14
J gene: TRBJ1-4
CDR3 protein: CASSQTGLSPNEKLFF
CDR3 DNA: TGTGCCAGCAGCCAAACAGGGTTGTCACCTAATGAAAAACTGTTTTTT

D gene: NA
V gene: TRBV7-6
J gene: TRBJ2-1
CDR3 protein: CASSSGTGADNEQFF
CDR3 DNA: TGTGCCAGCAGCTCCGGGACTGGGGCTGACAATGAGCAGTTCTTC

D gene: NA
V gene: TRBV30
J gene: TRBJ1-6
CDR3 protein: CAGSQGHAYNSPLHF
CDR3 DNA: TGTGCCGGGAGTCAGGGACACGCCTATAATTCACCCCTCCACTTT